This is a list of T cell receptor beta chains from one sample in a study of metastatic and nonmetastatic thyroid tumors. TCRdb re-analyzed the PCR reads through MiXCR. The table lists 15,000 or so clones, under 35% of them singletons. The sequencing sample was made of blood. The receptors were gathered from a female donor with papillary thyroid cancer or a benign thyroid nodule (not recorded which). Some clones in this sample may be carry-over from other donors' samples. The CDR3 runs from the conserved cysteine through the conserved F or W. A D gene is named only where the DNA matches it firmly. The size of a clone is reported for some rows only, either as once, few or many, or as a class for expanded clones.

CASSLTGREQYF	TGCGCCAGCAGCTTAACAGGTCGCGAGCAGTACTTC	TRBV5-1	TRBJ2-7	NA	12	NA
CASSSVPWYQPQHF	TGTGCCAGCAGCTCAGTCCCCTGGTATCAGCCCCAGCATTTT	TRBV5-5	TRBJ1-5	NA	14	NA
CATIGTDYGYTF	TGTGCCACCATAGGTACCGACTATGGCTACACCTTC	TRBV24-1	TRBJ1-2	NA	12	NA
CASSLLVSGGYNEQFF	TGTGCCAGCAGCTTGCTCGTCAGCGGGGGGTACAATGAGCAGTTCTTC	TRBV7-9	TRBJ2-1	many	16	TRBD2
CASSQMGKANYGYTF	TGTGCCAGCAGTCAGATGGGGAAAGCTAACTATGGCTACACCTTC	TRBV28	TRBJ1-2	few	15	NA
CASVTQGRVEQYF	TGTGCCAGCGTCACACAGGGTCGGGTCGAGCAGTACTTC	TRBV28	TRBJ2-7	medium-sized	13	NA
CARSLEGQGSRPQHF	TGTGCCAGAAGTTTAGAAGGACAGGGGAGTAGGCCCCAGCATTTT	TRBV6-2/TRBV6-3	TRBJ1-5	NA	15	TRBD1
CASSQLDGAVYGYTF	TGCGCCAGCAGCCAGCTCGACGGGGCGGTCTATGGCTACACCTTC	TRBV4-3	TRBJ1-2	NA	15	NA
CASSEVVTHEKLFF	TGTGCCAGTAGTGAAGTAGTCACCCATGAAAAACTGTTTTTT	TRBV19	TRBJ1-4	many	14	NA
CASSQEWGILLNTEAFF	TGCGCCAGCAGCCAAGAATGGGGTATTCTACTGAACACTGAAGCTTTCTTT	TRBV4-1	TRBJ1-1	NA	17	NA
CATSDSRGFAQYF	TGTGCCACCAGTGATTCCAGGGGATTTGCACAGTACTTC	TRBV24-1	TRBJ2-4	NA	13	NA
CASSPGTGCLGQPQHF	TGTGCCAGCAGCCCCGGTACAGGGTGCCTAGGCCAGCCCCAGCATTTT	TRBV28	TRBJ1-5	NA	16	NA
CASSLTTSSYNEQFF	TGTGCCAGCAGCTTAACGACAAGCTCCTACAATGAGCAGTTCTTC	TRBV7-3	TRBJ2-1	medium-sized	15	NA